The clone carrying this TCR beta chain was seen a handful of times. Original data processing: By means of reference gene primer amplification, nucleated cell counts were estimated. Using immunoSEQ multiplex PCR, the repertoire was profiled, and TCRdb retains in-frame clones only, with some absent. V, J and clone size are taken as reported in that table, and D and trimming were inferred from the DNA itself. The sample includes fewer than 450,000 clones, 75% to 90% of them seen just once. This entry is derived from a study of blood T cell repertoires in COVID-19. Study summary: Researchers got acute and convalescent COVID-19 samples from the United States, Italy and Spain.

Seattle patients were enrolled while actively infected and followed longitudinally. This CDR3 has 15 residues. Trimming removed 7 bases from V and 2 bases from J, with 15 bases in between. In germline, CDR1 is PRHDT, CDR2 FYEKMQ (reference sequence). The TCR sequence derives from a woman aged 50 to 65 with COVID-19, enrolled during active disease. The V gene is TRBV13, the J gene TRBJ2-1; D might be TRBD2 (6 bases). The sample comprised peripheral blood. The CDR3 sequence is CASKIIGSPYNEQFF. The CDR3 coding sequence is TGTGCCAGCAAGATAATCGGGAGCCCCTACAATGAGCAGTTCTTC.